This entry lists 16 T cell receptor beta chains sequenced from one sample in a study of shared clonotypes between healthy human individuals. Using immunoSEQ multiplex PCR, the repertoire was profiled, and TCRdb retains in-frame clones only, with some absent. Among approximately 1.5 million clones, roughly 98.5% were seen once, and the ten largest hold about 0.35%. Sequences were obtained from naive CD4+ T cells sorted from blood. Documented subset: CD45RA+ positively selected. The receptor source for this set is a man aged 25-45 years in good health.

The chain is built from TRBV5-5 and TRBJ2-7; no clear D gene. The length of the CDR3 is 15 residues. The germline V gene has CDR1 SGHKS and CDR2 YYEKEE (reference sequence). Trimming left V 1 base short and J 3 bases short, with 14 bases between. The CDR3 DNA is TGTGCCAGCAGCTTGTTTGTGGGATCAGGCTACGAGCAGTACTTC. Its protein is CASSLFVGSGYEQYF.

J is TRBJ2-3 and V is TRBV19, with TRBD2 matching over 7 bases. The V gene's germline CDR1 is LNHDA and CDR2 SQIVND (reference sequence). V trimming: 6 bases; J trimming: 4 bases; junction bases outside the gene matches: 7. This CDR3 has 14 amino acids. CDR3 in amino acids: CASRSGMRPDTQYF. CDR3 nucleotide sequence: TGTGCCAGTAGAAGCGGGATGCGGCCAGATACGCAGTATTTT.

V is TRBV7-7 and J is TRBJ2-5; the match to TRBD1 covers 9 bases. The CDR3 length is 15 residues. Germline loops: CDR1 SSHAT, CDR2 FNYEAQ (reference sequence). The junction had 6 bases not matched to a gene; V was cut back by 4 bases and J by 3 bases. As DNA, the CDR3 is TGTGCCAGCAGCTCCCCGGGACAGGGAGAAGAGACCCAGTACTTC. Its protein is CASSSPGQGEETQYF.

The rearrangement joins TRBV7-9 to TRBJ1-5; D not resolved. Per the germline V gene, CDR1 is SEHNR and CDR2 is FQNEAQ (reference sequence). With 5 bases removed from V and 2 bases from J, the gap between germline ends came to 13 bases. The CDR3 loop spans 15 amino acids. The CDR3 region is CASSPGDRGNQPQHF. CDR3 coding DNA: TGTGCCAGCAGCCCCGGGGATAGGGGCAATCAGCCCCAGCATTTT.

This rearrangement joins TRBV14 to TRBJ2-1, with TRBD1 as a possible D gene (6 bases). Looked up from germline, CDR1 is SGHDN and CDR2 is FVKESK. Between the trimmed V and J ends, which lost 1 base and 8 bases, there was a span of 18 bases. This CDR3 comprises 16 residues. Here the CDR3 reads CASSQARDTKSHEQFF. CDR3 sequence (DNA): TGTGCCAGCAGCCAAGCCCGGGACACCAAATCCCATGAGCAGTTCTTC.

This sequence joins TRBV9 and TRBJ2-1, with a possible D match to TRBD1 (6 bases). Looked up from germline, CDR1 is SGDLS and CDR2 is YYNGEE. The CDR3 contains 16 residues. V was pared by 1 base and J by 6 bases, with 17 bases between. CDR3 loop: CASSVLTGSLLNEQFF. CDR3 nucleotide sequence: TGTGCCAGCAGCGTATTGACAGGTTCCCTCCTCAATGAGCAGTTCTTC.

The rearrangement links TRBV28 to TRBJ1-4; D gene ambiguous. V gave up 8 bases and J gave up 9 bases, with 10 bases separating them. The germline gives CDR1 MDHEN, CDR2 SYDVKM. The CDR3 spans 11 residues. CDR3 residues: CASRTGKKLFF. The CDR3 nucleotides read TGTGCCAGCCGGACGGGGAAAAAACTGTTTTTT.

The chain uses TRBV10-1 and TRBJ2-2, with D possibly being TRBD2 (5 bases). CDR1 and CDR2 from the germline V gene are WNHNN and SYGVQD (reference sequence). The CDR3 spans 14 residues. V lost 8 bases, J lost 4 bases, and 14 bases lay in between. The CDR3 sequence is CASRAESFTGELFF. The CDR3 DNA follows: TGCGCCAGCCGAGCGGAATCCTTCACCGGGGAGCTGTTTTTT.

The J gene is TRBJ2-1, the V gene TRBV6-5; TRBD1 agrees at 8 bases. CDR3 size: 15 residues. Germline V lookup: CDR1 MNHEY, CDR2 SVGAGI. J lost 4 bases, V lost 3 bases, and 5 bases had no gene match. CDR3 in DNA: TGTGCCAGCAGTTATACAGGGGGTTTGTACAATGAGCAGTTCTTC. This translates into CASSYTGGLYNEQFF.

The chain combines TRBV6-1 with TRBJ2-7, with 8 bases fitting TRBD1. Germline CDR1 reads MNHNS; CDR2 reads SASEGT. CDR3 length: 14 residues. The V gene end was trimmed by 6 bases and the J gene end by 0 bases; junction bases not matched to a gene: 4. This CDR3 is CASRRTGTSYEQYF. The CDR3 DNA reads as TGTGCCAGCAGAAGGACAGGGACCTCCTACGAGCAGTACTTC.

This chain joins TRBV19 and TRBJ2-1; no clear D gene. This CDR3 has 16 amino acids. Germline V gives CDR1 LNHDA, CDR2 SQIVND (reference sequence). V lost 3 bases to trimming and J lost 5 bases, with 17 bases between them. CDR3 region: CASSIPGEPRDNEQFF. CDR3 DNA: TGTGCCAGTAGTATTCCAGGTGAACCCCGGGACAATGAGCAGTTCTTC.

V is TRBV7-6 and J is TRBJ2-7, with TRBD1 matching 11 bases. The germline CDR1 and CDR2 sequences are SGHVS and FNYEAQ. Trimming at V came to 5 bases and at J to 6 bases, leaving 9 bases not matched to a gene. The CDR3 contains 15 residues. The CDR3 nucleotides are TGTGCCAGCAGCGGACGGACAGGGGGCGCGTCCGAGCAGTACTTC. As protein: CASSGRTGGASEQYF.

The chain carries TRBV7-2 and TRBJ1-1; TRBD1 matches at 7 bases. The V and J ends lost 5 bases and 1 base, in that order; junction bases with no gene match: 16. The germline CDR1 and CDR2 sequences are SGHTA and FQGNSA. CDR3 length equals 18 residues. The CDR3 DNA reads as TGTGCCAGCAGCGGACACAGGGGCGCGGGGCTAGAGAACACTGAAGCTTTCTTT. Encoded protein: CASSGHRGAGLENTEAFF.

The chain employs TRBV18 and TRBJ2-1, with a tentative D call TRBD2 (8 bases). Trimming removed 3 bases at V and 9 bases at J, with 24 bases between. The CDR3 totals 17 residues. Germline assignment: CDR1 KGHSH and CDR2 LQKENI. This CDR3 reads CASSPLFSGTETSEQFF. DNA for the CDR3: TGTGCCAGCTCACCGCTCTTTAGCGGGACAGAAACTAGTGAGCAGTTCTTC.

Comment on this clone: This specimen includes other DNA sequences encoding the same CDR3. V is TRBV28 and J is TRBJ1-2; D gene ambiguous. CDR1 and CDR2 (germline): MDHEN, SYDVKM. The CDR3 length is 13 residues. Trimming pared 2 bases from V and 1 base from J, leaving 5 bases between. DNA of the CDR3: TGTGCCAGCAGTTTACCCGTTAACTATGGCTACACCTTC. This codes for CASSLPVNYGYTF.

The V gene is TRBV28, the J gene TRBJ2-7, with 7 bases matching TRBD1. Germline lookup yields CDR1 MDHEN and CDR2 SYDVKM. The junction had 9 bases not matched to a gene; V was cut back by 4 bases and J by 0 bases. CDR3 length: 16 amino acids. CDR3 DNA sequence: TGTGCCAGCAGTTCCACTACAGGGGTAATCTCCTACGAGCAGTACTTC. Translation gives CASSSTTGVISYEQYF.